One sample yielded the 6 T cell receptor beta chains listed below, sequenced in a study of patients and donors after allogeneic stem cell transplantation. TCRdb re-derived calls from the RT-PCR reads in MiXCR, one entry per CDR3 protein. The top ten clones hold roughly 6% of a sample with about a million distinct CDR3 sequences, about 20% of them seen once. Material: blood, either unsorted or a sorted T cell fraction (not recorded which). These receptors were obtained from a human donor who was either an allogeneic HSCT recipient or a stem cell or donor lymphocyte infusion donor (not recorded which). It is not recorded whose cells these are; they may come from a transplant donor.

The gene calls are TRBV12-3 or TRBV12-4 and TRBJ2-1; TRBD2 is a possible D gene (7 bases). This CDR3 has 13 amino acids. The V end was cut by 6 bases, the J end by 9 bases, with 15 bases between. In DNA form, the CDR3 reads TGTGCCAGCAGCGTCGTAAGGGGGGGTGAGCAGTTCTTC. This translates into CASSVVRGGEQFF.

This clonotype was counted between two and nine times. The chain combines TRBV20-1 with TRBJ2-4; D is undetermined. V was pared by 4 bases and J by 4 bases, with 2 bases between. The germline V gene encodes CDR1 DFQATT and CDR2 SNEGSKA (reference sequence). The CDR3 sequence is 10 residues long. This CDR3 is CSAIKNIQYF. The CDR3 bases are TGCAGTGCTATAAAAAACATTCAGTACTTC.

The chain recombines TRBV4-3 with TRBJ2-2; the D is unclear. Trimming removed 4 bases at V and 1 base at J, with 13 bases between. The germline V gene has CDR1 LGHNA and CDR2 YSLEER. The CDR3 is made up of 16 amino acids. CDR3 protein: CASSLLRPGNTGELFF. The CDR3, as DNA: TGCGCCAGCAGCCTCCTCAGGCCGGGGAACACCGGGGAGCTGTTTTTT.

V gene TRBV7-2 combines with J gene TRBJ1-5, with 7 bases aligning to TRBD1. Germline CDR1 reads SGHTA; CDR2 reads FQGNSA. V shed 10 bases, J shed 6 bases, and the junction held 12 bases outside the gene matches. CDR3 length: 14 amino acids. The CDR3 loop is CATSKDRFGQPQHF. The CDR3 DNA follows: TGTGCCACCTCCAAGGACAGGTTCGGTCAGCCCCAGCATTTT. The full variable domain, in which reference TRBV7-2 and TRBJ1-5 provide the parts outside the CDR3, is GAGVSQSPSNKVTEKGKDVELRCDPISGHTALYWYRQSLGQGLEFLIYFQGNSAPDKSGLPSDRFSAERTGGSVSTLTIQRTQQEDSAVYLCATSKDRFGQPQHFGDGTRLSIL.

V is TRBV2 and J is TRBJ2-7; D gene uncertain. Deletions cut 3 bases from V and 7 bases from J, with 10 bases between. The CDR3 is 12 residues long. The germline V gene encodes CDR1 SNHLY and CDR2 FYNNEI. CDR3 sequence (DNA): TGTGCCAGCAGTGACCCCCGTTGGGAGCAGTACTTC. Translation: CASSDPRWEQYF.

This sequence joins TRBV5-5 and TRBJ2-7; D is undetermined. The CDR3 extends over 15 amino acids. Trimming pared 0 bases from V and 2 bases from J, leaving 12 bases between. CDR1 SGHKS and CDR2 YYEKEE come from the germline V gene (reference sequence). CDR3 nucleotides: TGTGCCAGCAGCTTGGCTCTGGCTACTGCCTACGAGCAGTACTTC. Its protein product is CASSLALATAYEQYF.